This section outlines one T cell receptor (beta chain) sequence together with its context. The entry originates in a study of blood T cell repertoires in COVID-19. At the level of the study: PBMCs, B-cell-depleted T cells, or T cells provided the cDNA or gDNA that made up the material.

Generated by immunoSEQ multiplex PCR, the TCRdb table keeps only in-frame clones and is missing some. The data show 150,000 to 200,000 clones, about nine tenths seen once. CDR3 length: 14 amino acids. Looked up from germline, CDR1 is GTSNPN and CDR2 is SVGIG (reference sequence). Trimming took off 0 bases at V and 2 bases at J, with 11 bases between the two ends. This receptor was taken from a man aged 40-55 years with acute or convalescent COVID-19. The sequenced material came from peripheral blood. This chain connects TRBV30 to TRBJ2-7, with unresolved D. The chain's CDR3 is CAWSVSVGPYEQYF. The CDR3 bases are TGTGCCTGGAGTGTGTCGGTGGGCCCCTACGAGCAGTACTTC.